This entry describes one TCR beta chain. Its antigen is as yet unknown. This specimen comes from a study of T cells in localized non-small cell lung cancer. Overall study results and limits: A raised T cell density in blood coincided with lengthier overall survival. Multi-region tumor sequencing was not done, so intratumor heterogeneity could not be excluded. Uninvolved adjacent lung had more T cell clonality than any other tissue, topping tumor.

Germline-derived CDR1 and CDR2 are SGHDT and YYEEEE. This CDR3 region has 16 residues. Trimming at V came to 6 bases and at J to 2 bases, leaving 9 bases not matched to a gene. The method was immunoSEQ multiplex PCR; TCRdb's version includes in-frame clones alone and lacks a portion of them. Of about 72,000 clones in the sample, about 81% were seen once. The chain carries TRBV5-6 and TRBJ2-7; 12 bases match TRBD2. This sequence was found in a female donor of 60 years or more with stage I lung adenocarcinoma. Material: peripheral blood, obtained before any cancer treatment. This CDR3 is CASTNGLAGSTYEQYF. DNA of the CDR3: TGTGCCAGCACCAATGGACTAGCGGGGAGTACCTACGAGCAGTACTTC.